The 32 T cell receptor beta chains given below trace back to one sample, sequenced in a study of CD8 T cells in ankylosing spondylitis. A single record per CDR3 protein comes from TCRdb applying MiXCR to the 5' RACE reads. The repertoire holds about 130,000 distinct CDR3 sequences, with 9.3% as singletons. The sample taken for sequencing was blood, either unsorted or a sorted T cell fraction (not recorded which). Receptors were obtained from a male donor with ankylosing spondylitis or in good health (not recorded which).

This clonotype was picked up many times. This rearrangement joins TRBV29-1 to TRBJ1-2; D may be TRBD1 (6 bases). Germline lookup yields CDR1 SQVTM and CDR2 ANQGSEA. The CDR3 runs 11 residues. Trimming took off 3 bases at V and 6 bases at J, with 8 bases between the two ends. CDR3 sequence (DNA): TGCAGCGTTGAGGGACAAGATGGCTACACCTTC. The encoded protein is CSVEGQDGYTF.

V is TRBV25-1 and J is TRBJ2-1; 8 nucleotides align to TRBD2. The V gene end was trimmed by 4 bases and the J gene end by 5 bases; junction bases not matched to a gene: 4. Germline CDR1 MGHDK, CDR2 SYGVNS. This CDR3 has 14 residues. The CDR3 is CASSGSGENNEQFF. The CDR3 DNA follows: TGTGCCAGCAGTGGTAGCGGGGAAAACAATGAGCAGTTCTTC.

This clonotype was found a few times. The chain is built from TRBV7-2 and TRBJ2-1; D is unclear. Germline-derived CDR1 and CDR2 are SGHTA and FQGNSA. V lost 6 bases, J lost 3 bases, and 9 bases lay in between. This CDR3 region has 13 residues. The CDR3 region has the DNA TGTGCCAGCAGTCGCGGTTTCTACAATGAGCAGTTCTTC. It specifies CASSRGFYNEQFF.

The V call is TRBV29-1, the J call TRBJ2-6, with 8 bases aligning to TRBD1. V lost 0 bases and J lost 0; bases outside the gene matches: 10. The CDR3 consists of 19 residues. CDR1 is SQVTM and CDR2 is ANQGSEA in the germline V gene. CDR3 amino acids: CSVEEGQGTGNSGANVLTF. The CDR3 nucleotides are TGCAGCGTTGAAGAGGGGCAAGGGACAGGAAACTCTGGGGCCAACGTCCTGACTTTC.

The chain recombines TRBV30 with TRBJ1-1; tentative D call: TRBD1 (6 bases). From germline, CDR1 is GTSNPN and CDR2 SVGIG (reference sequence). The CDR3 covers 15 residues. V was shortened by 0 bases and J by 5 bases, with 16 bases between the two germline ends. The CDR3 reads CAWSVYTGRRTEAFF. The CDR3 DNA reads as TGTGCCTGGAGTGTTTATACAGGGAGAAGGACTGAAGCTTTCTTT.

This clonotype came up many times. The V gene is TRBV7-3, the J gene TRBJ2-3; a weak D match, TRBD1 (6 bases). V was clipped by 5 bases and J by 2 bases, with 11 bases between them. This CDR3 is 14 amino acids long. Germline CDR1 and CDR2: SGHTA and FQGTGA. In DNA, the CDR3 is TGTGCCAGCAGCCTTGGGACAAACACAGATACGCAGTATTTT. This translates into CASSLGTNTDTQYF. Complete variable domain (other parts from reference TRBV7-3 and TRBJ2-3): GAGVSQTPSNKVTEKGKYVELRCDPISGHTALYWYRQSLGQGPEFLIYFQGTGAADDSGLPNDRFFAVRPEGSVSTLKIQRTERGDSAVYLCASSLGTNTDTQYFGPGTRLTVL.

The chain recombines TRBV7-9 with TRBJ2-1; 11 nucleotides match TRBD2. Germline V gives CDR1 SEHNR, CDR2 FQNEAQ (reference sequence). This CDR3 region has 15 residues. The V and J ends lost 5 bases and 7 bases, in that order; junction bases with no gene match: 7. CDR3 nucleotide sequence: TGTGCCAGCAGCACAAGTAGCGGGAGGGCGAATGAGCAGTTCTTC. This encodes CASSTSSGRANEQFF.

This clonotype was seen ten or more times. The V gene is TRBV27, the J gene TRBJ2-7, with 12 nucleotides matching TRBD2. Germline CDR1 reads MNHEY; CDR2 reads SMNVEV (reference sequence). This CDR3 comprises 16 residues. V lost 3 bases, J lost 6 bases, and 9 bases stayed unmatched. CDR3 DNA sequence: TGTGCCAGCAGTTTGGAGACTAGCGGGAGACTTAGCGAGCAGTACTTC. Amino acids: CASSLETSGRLSEQYF.

This clonotype has a count of ten or more. This chain connects TRBV20-1 to TRBJ2-5, with 12 nucleotides matching TRBD2. The germline V gene has CDR1 DFQATT and CDR2 SNEGSKA (reference sequence). The length of the CDR3 is 15 residues. V lost 6 bases and J lost 5; bases outside the gene matches: 10. This CDR3 is CSAQTSGRVGETQYF. CDR3 sequence (DNA): TGCAGTGCCCAGACTAGCGGGAGAGTCGGTGAGACCCAGTACTTC.

This clonotype was seen many times. This chain links TRBV20-1 with TRBJ2-2; 7 bases are a match to TRBD2. The CDR3 extends over 16 amino acids. The V gene end was trimmed by 0 bases and the J gene end by 2 bases; junction bases not matched to a gene: 6. Per the germline V gene, CDR1 is DFQATT and CDR2 is SNEGSKA (reference sequence). The CDR3 coding sequence is TGCAGTGCTAGAGATCAGCGCGGGAGTAACACCGGGGAGCTGTTTTTT. It yields the protein CSARDQRGSNTGELFF.

Ten or more counts support this clonotype. The chain carries TRBV3-1 and TRBJ1-3; D remains unclear. The germline V and J ends were trimmed by 3 bases and 2 bases, with 8 bases remaining between them. The V gene's germline CDR1 is LGHDT and CDR2 YNNKEL (reference sequence). The CDR3 covers 14 residues. The CDR3 DNA is TGTGCCAGCAGCCAGAGCGGTACTGGAAACACCATATATTTT. Translated: CASSQSGTGNTIYF.

This clonotype has a count of ten or more. The chain has TRBV24-1 and TRBJ2-1; D gene ambiguous. V gave up 4 bases and J gave up 8 bases, with 11 bases separating them. The CDR3 is 13 amino acids. The germline V gene encodes CDR1 KGHDR and CDR2 SFDVKD. CDR3 residues: CATSEGSLDEQFF. The CDR3 DNA sequence: TGTGCCACCAGTGAGGGATCTTTGGATGAGCAGTTCTTC.

This clonotype was seen repeatedly, ten times or more. The chain couples TRBV20-1 to TRBJ2-1; 13 bases align to TRBD2. After removal of 6 bases from V and 4 bases from J, the junction contained 3 bases not matched to a gene. The CDR3 consists of 14 residues. Germline CDR1 is DFQATT and CDR2 is SNEGSKA (reference sequence). CDR3 sequence reads: CSAWGLAGYNEQFF. DNA of the CDR3: TGCAGTGCCTGGGGACTAGCGGGGTACAATGAGCAGTTCTTC.

This clonotype was counted between two and nine times. The chain recombines TRBV7-2 with TRBJ2-7; D is possibly TRBD2 (5 bases). The germline V gene encodes CDR1 SGHTA and CDR2 FQGNSA. The V gene lost 5 bases and the J gene lost 7 bases, with 24 bases spanning the gap. This CDR3 region has 16 residues. CDR3 amino acids: CASSPDPDFTYLEQYF. The CDR3 DNA follows: TGTGCCAGCAGCCCCGACCCGGACTTTACCTACCTGGAGCAGTACTTC.

CDR3 bases: TGTGCCAGCGGCCCCGGGCCTGGATACGAGCAGTACTTC. This sequence encodes CASGPGPGYEQYF. The chain recombines TRBV5-5 with TRBJ2-7; no firm D call. The CDR3 consists of 13 residues. Between the trimmed V and J ends, which lost 7 bases and 4 bases, there was a span of 15 bases. The germline V gene has CDR1 SGHKS and CDR2 YYEKEE (reference sequence). Combining the CDR3 with reference TRBV5-5 and TRBJ2-7 gives the whole variable domain DAGVTQSPTHLIKTRGQQVTLRCSPISGHKSVSWYQQVLGQGPQFIFQYYEKEERGRGNFPDRFSARQFPNYSSELNVNALLLGDSALYLCASGPGPGYEQYFGPGTRLTVT.

This clonotype was recorded at least ten times. The rearrangement links TRBV5-1 to TRBJ2-2, with TRBD2 identical over 12 bases. Looked up from germline, CDR1 is SGHRS and CDR2 is YFSETQ. The CDR3 is made up of 15 amino acids. The junction had 3 bases not matched to a gene; V was cut back by 4 bases and J by 5 bases. CDR3 in DNA: TGCGCCAGCAGCCCAGGACTAGCGGGAACCGGGGAGCTGTTTTTT. Translation gives CASSPGLAGTGELFF.

This clonotype was recorded at least ten times. J is TRBJ2-7 and V is TRBV20-1; D assignment may be TRBD1 or TRBD2 (5 bases each). The germline V gene has CDR1 DFQATT and CDR2 SNEGSKA (reference sequence). The length of the CDR3 is 13 residues. V was cut by 7 bases and J by 0 bases, with 13 bases left in between. This CDR3 reads CSVRGAASYEQYF. DNA of the CDR3: TGCAGTGTGAGGGGAGCAGCCTCCTACGAGCAGTACTTC.

This clonotype was observed at least ten times. This sequence joins TRBV6-2 or TRBV6-3 and TRBJ2-1, with D hard to call. The CDR3 consists of 11 residues. V gave up 6 bases and J gave up 2 bases, with 2 bases separating them. The V gene's germline CDR1 is MNHEY and CDR2 SVGEGT. CDR3 amino acids: CASRAYNEQFF. CDR3 bases: TGTGCCAGCAGGGCCTACAATGAGCAGTTCTTC.

The sample holds many counts of this clonotype. J is TRBJ2-5 and V is TRBV5-1; 7 nucleotides line up with TRBD1. The junction had 7 bases not matched to a gene; V was cut back by 5 bases and J by 3 bases. Per the germline V gene, CDR1 is SGHRS and CDR2 is YFSETQ. The CDR3 length is 14 residues. The CDR3 bases are TGCGCCAGCAGGCATAACAGGGGCGAAGAGACCCAGTACTTC. It encodes CASRHNRGEETQYF.

This clonotype appeared a few times. The chain joins TRBV18 to TRBJ1-2; no definite D call. The CDR3 runs to 15 residues. V lost 4 bases and J 2 bases, leaving 14 bases between the germline ends. Germline V gene lookup returns CDR1 KGHSH and CDR2 LQKENI. The CDR3 nucleotides read TGTGCCAGCTCACTTTTCCAGCCGGGGAACTATGGCTACACCTTC. Residues: CASSLFQPGNYGYTF.

With respect to this clonotype: This may arise from a read error, as a much more abundant clone is one base away. The chain couples TRBV20-1 to TRBJ2-1; TRBD2 aligns across 10 bases. The CDR3 has 14 residues. V gave up 5 bases and J gave up 8 bases; unmatched junction bases: 9. Looked up from germline, CDR1 is DFQATT and CDR2 is SNEGSKA (reference sequence). The CDR3 sequence is CSALSGRSDDEQFF. The CDR3, as DNA: TGCAGTGCTCTTAGCGGGAGGTCCGACGATGAGCAGTTCTTC.

At least ten counts were recorded for this clonotype. The chain combines TRBV18 with TRBJ2-3, with TRBD2 matching 7 bases. This CDR3 has 14 residues. The V gene's germline CDR1 is KGHSH and CDR2 LQKENI. Unmatched junction bases numbered 3, after V lost 6 bases and J lost 0 bases. CDR3 protein: CASSQAGSTDTQYF. DNA for the CDR3: TGTGCCAGCTCTCAAGCGGGGAGCACAGATACGCAGTATTTT.

On this clonotype: At one end the junction does not follow the germline gene, possibly because of a read error. The rearrangement joins TRBV20-1 to TRBJ2-1; TRBD1 aligns across 10 bases. Per the germline V gene, CDR1 is DFQATT and CDR2 is SNEGSKA (reference sequence). The CDR3 has 16 residues. The CDR3 DNA is TGCAGTGCTCTACCGGGACAGGGGTTGAGGTTCAATGAGCAGTTCTTT. As protein: CSALPGQGLRFNEQFF.

V and J are TRBV7-2 and TRBJ2-5; TRBD2 might be the D (5 bases). V was shortened by 5 bases and J by 4 bases, with 17 bases between the two germline ends. The CDR3 totals 15 residues. Germline loops: CDR1 SGHTA, CDR2 FQGNSA. The DNA for the CDR3 is TGTGCCAGCAGCCTGACCTATCGAAGCGGAGAGACCCAGTACTTC. Its translation: CASSLTYRSGETQYF.

This clonotype was observed at least ten times. The chain combines TRBV7-2 with TRBJ2-5, with D possibly TRBD1 on 6 matching bases. CDR1 is SGHTA and CDR2 is FQGNSA in the germline V gene. The CDR3 is 14 amino acids. Trimming left V 5 bases short and J 2 bases short, with 12 bases between. The CDR3 loop reads CASSKGQTQETQYF. The CDR3 region has the DNA TGTGCCAGCAGCAAAGGACAGACACAAGAGACCCAGTACTTC. Full variable domain (rest looked up from reference TRBV7-2 and TRBJ2-5): GAGVSQSPSNKVTEKGKDVELRCDPISGHTALYWYRQSLGQGLEFLIYFQGNSAPDKSGLPSDRFSAERTGGSVSTLTIQRTQQEDSAVYLCASSKGQTQETQYFGPGTRLLVL.

This clonotype has at least ten counts. This chain joins TRBV5-1 and TRBJ2-3; D is uncertain. The V gene lost 5 bases and the J gene lost 6 bases, with 10 bases spanning the gap. This CDR3 spans 12 amino acids. CDR1 and CDR2 (germline): SGHRS, YFSETQ. CDR3 loop: CASSPQGDTQYF. The CDR3, as DNA: TGCGCCAGCAGTCCACAAGGGGATACGCAGTATTTT.

CDR3 DNA sequence: TGCAGTGCGGCAGGGTTGCTAGCGGGCAATGAGCAGTTCTTC. It translates to CSAAGLLAGNEQFF. This chain uses TRBV20-1 with TRBJ2-1, with 8 bases that match TRBD2. The V gene's germline CDR1 is DFQATT and CDR2 SNEGSKA (reference sequence). Trimming removed 6 bases from V and 6 bases from J; junction bases left unmatched: 10. This CDR3 contains 14 residues.

The V gene is TRBV7-9, the J gene TRBJ2-2; 7 bases are shared with TRBD1. V lost 6 bases and J lost 6; bases outside the gene matches: 7. Germline V gene lookup returns CDR1 SEHNR and CDR2 FQNEAQ (reference sequence). The CDR3 is made up of 14 amino acids. The DNA of the CDR3 is TGTGCCAGCAGTCACGACAGGGCTCCCGGGGAGCTGTTTTTT. Its protein product is CASSHDRAPGELFF.

Concerning this clonotype itself: With a much larger clone just one base away, this may be a read error. The V gene is TRBV20-1, the J gene TRBJ2-7, with D unclear. The germline V gene encodes CDR1 DFQATT and CDR2 SNEGSKA (reference sequence). The CDR3 has 11 amino acids. The CDR3 DNA follows: TGCAGTGCAGCCCTCTCCTACGCGCAGTACTTC. Translated, it gives CSAALSYAQYF.

V and J are TRBV5-1 and TRBJ2-5, with D maybe TRBD2 (6 bases). The CDR3 extends over 15 amino acids. In germline, CDR1 is SGHRS, CDR2 YFSETQ. Trimming pared 1 base from V and 6 bases from J, leaving 16 bases between. The CDR3 DNA reads as TGCGCCAGCAGCTTGAACGGGGAGGTTCGGCAGACCCAGTACTTC. Translating it yields CASSLNGEVRQTQYF.

The V call is TRBV18, the J call TRBJ2-7; perhaps TRBD2 as D (5 bases). Germline V gene data show CDR1 as KGHSH and CDR2 as LQKENI. The CDR3 is 14 amino acids. Deletions cut 3 bases from V and 5 bases from J, with 14 bases between. DNA for the CDR3: TGTGCCAGCTCACCGGGAGTTAATCCCAACGAGCAGTACTTC. As protein: CASSPGVNPNEQYF.

This clonotype was detected many times. The V and J genes are TRBV29-1 and TRBJ1-4; D not certain. CDR1 and CDR2 from the germline V gene are SQVTM and ANQGSEA. V shed 4 bases and J shed 5 bases, with 17 bases lying between them. This CDR3 is 15 amino acids long. CDR3 DNA: TGCAGCGTTGTTGGTGGTGAGAAGACAAATGAAAAACTGTTTTTT. Its translation: CSVVGGEKTNEKLFF.